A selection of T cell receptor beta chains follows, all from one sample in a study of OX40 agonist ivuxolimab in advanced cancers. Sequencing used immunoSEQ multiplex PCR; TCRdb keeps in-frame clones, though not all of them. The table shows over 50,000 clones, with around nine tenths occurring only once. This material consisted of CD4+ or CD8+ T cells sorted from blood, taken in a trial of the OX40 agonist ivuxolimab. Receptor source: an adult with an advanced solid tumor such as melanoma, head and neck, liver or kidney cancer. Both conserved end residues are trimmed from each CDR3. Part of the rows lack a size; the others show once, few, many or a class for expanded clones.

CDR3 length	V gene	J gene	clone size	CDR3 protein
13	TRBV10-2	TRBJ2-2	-	ASTPLGTNTGELF
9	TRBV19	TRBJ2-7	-	ASMGSGEQY
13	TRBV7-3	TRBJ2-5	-	ASSQGLARGETQY
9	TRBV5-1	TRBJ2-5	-	ASRMQETQY
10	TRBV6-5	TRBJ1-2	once	ASSSRYGGYT
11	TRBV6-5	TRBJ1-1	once	ATARTGHTEAF
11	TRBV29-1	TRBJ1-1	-	SLIAGGRTEAF
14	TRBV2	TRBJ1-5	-	ASSDSGGRTGQPQH
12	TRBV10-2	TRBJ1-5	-	ASSESRGGQPQH
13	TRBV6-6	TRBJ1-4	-	ASRKWGGQGEKLF
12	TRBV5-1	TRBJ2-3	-	ASSLSGSADTQY
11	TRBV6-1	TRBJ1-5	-	ASSEARGSPQH
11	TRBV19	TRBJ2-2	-	ASSWEGTGELF
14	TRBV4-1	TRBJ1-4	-	ASSQHTGTGDEKLF
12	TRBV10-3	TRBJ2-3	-	AISFGGVVDTQY
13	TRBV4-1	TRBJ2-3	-	ASSQVRSSTDTQY
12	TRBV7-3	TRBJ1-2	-	ASSPQGGDYGYT
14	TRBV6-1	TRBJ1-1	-	ASSEIGGRMNTEAF
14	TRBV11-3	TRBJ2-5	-	ASSQRSARGLETQY
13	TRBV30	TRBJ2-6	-	AWMRKDSGANVLT
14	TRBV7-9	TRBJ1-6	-	ASSPPGQGHNSPLH
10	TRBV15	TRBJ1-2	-	ATSGTGYGYT
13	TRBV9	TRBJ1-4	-	ASSLQGSTNEKLF
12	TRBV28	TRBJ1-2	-	ASSLPGAGYGYT
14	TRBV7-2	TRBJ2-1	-	ASSRSAQEFGTEGF
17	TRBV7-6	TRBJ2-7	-	ASSNDLRGTSGRIYEQY
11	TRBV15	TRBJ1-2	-	ATSWDRGDGYT
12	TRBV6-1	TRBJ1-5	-	ASNPQATNQPQH
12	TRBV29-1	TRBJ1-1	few	SVIIGLMNTEAF
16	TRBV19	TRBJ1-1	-	ASSISGTGSKSSTEAF
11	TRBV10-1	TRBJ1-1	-	ASSDLRDREAF
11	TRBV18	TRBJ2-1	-	ASSPRQDNEQF
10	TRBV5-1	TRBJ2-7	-	ASSSTTYEQY
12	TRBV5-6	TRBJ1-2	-	ASSKQGSLYGYT
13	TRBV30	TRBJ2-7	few	AWSGVGRNSYEQY
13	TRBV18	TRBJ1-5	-	ASSPQREQGQPQH
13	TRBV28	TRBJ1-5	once	ASSLRQGGNQPQH
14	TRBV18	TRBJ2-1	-	ASSSLIGGRYNEQF
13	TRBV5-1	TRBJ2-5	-	ASSWAGTSQETQY
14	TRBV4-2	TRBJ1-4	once	ASSQETGARYEKLF
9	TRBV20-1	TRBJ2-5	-	SARDQETQY